Each of the 5 T cell receptor beta chains below was sequenced from the same sample in a study of blood T cells in healthy people across ages. Then a second PCR, running roughly 6 to 11 cycles, was carried out with a sample-barcoded 5' primer and a J-beta primer mix. Via MiXCR, TCRdb re-called the 5' RACE reads, giving one row per CDR3 protein. The table records hundreds of thousands of distinct CDR3 sequences, 40% to 55% of them present only once. The sequencing input was blood. The receptors stem from a man older than 75 in good health.

CDR3 protein: CASSLGLRTGASYEQYF. The CDR3 DNA is TGCGCCAGCAGCTTGGGTCTTCGGACAGGGGCCTCCTACGAGCAGTACTTC. The genes are TRBV5-1 and TRBJ2-7; 9 bases fit TRBD1. Germline CDR1 reads SGHRS; CDR2 reads YFSETQ. J lost 0 bases, V lost 0 bases, and 7 bases had no gene match. The CDR3 sequence is 17 residues long.

The rearrangement links TRBV9 to TRBJ1-2; D might be TRBD1 (6 bases). The CDR3 covers 15 residues. Trimming took 5 bases from V and 8 from J, leaving 22 bases between them. Looked up from germline, CDR1 is SGDLS and CDR2 is YYNGEE. The CDR3 DNA is TGTGCCAGCAGTGGTCCCCCGGGGGGCTTGCAAGGCTACACCTTC. This sequence encodes CASSGPPGGLQGYTF. Drawing the rest from reference TRBV9 and TRBJ1-2, the complete variable domain is DSGVTQTPKHLITATGQRVTLRCSPRSGDLSVYWYQQSLDQGLQFLIQYYNGEERAKGNILERFSAQQFPDLHSELNLSSLELGDSALYFCASSGPPGGLQGYTFGSGTRLTVV.

This clonotype was picked up a small number of times. The gene calls are TRBV6-2 or TRBV6-3 and TRBJ2-1, with 7 positions matching TRBD2. The CDR3 consists of 16 residues. V was pared by 5 bases and J by 0 bases, with 7 bases of the junction left unmatched. Germline lookup yields CDR1 MNHEY and CDR2 SVGEGT. This CDR3 is CASSPAGVSSYNEQFF. The CDR3 bases are TGTGCCAGCAGTCCCGCGGGGGTTAGCTCCTACAATGAGCAGTTCTTC.

The chain carries TRBV6-2 or TRBV6-3 and TRBJ2-1; 14 bases line up with TRBD2. V was clipped by 6 bases and J by 6 bases; unmatched bases: 16. The length of the CDR3 is 19 residues. The germline V gene encodes CDR1 MNHEY and CDR2 SVGEGT. CDR3 bases: TGTGCCAGCAGCGATGACATTACCGGGACTAGCGGGGGACTCAATGAGCAGTTCTTC. This encodes CASSDDITGTSGGLNEQFF.

This chain uses TRBV7-2 with TRBJ1-1; D not certain. Germline values: CDR1 SGHTA, CDR2 FQGNSA. V dropped 0 bases and J dropped 1 base, with 12 bases sitting between them. There are 16 residues in the CDR3. The CDR3 DNA reads as TGTACCAGCAGCTTAGCATCTGCCGGGCCGAACACTGAAGCTTTCTTT. It codes for CTSSLASAGPNTEAFF.